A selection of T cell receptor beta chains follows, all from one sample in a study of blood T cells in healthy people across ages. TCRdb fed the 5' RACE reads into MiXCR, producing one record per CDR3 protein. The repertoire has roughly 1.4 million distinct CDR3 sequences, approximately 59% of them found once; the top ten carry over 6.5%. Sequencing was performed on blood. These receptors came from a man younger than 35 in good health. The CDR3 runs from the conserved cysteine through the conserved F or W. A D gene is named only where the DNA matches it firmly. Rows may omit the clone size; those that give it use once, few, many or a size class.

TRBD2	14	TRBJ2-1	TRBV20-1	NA	TGCAGTGCTAGAGATTCCAGCGGGGCGACTGAGCAGTTCTTC	CSARDSSGATEQFF
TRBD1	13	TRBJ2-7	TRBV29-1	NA	TGCAGCGTCCCGGGACAGGGGATGTACGAGCAGTACTTC	CSVPGQGMYEQYF
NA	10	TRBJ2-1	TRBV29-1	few	TGCAGCGGATCATACAATGAGCAGTTCTTC	CSGSYNEQFF
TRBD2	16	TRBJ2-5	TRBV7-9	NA	TGTGCCAGCAGCTTCAATAGCGGGAGGGACCAAGAGACCCAGTACTTC	CASSFNSGRDQETQYF
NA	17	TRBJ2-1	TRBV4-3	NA	TGCGCCAGCAGCCAAGAATTCCGGGGGCGGAGTTCGAATGAGCAGTTCTTC	CASSQEFRGRSSNEQFF
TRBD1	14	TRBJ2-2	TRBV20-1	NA	TGCAGTGCTCACAGGGGATTGAGGGCCGGGGAGCTGTTTTTT	CSAHRGLRAGELFF
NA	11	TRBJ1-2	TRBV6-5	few	TGTGCCAGCAGTTACGGAGGTGGCTACACCTTC	CASSYGGGYTF
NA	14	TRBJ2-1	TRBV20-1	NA	TGCAGTGCTAGGATCCCTCGGGTCTACAATGAGCAGTTCTTC	CSARIPRVYNEQFF
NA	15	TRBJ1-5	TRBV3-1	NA	TGTGCCAGCAGCCAAGATGTCCAGGGAAATCAGCCCCAGCATTTT	CASSQDVQGNQPQHF
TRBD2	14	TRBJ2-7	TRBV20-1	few	TGCAGTGCTAGAGATCTTAGCGGGATTTACGAGCAGTACTTC	CSARDLSGIYEQYF
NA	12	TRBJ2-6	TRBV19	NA	TGTGCTAGTGTTTCTGGGGCCAACGTCCTGACTTTC	CASVSGANVLTF
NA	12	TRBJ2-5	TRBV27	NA	TGTGCCAGTCTCACATCAACGGGGACCCAGTACTTC	CASLTSTGTQYF
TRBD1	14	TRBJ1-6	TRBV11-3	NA	TGTGCCAGCAGCCGGGACAGGGCAGGCTCACCCCTCCACTTT	CASSRDRAGSPLHF
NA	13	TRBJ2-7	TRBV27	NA	TGTGCCAGCAGCCCTCGGGTCCTCTACGAGCAGTACTTC	CASSPRVLYEQYF
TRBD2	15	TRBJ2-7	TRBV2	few	TGTGCCAGCAGACAGGGGACTAGCGGAACGAGCGAGCAGTACTTC	CASRQGTSGTSEQYF
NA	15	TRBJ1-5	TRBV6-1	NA	TGTGCCAGCAAGGGGACCGACATTAGCAATCAGCCCCAGCATTTT	CASKGTDISNQPQHF
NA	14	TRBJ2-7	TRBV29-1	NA	TGCAGCGTTGCCCACAGGGTGGGCGCCTACGAGCAGTACTTC	CSVAHRVGAYEQYF
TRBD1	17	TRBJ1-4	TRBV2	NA	TGTGCCAGCAGCGTTAACAGGGGATTCGGAACTAATGAAAAACTGTTTTTT	CASSVNRGFGTNEKLFF
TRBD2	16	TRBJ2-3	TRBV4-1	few	TGCGCCAGCAGCCCACCGGAAGGACTAGTTTACGATACGCAGTATTTT	CASSPPEGLVYDTQYF
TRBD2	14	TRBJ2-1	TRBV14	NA	TGTGCCAGCAGCCTGCGGGAGCTAAACAATGAGCAGTTCTTC	CASSLRELNNEQFF
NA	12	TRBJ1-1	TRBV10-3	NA	TGTGCCATCAGACAGGGTAACGCTGAAGCTTTCTTT	CAIRQGNAEAFF
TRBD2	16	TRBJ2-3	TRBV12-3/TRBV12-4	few	TGTGCCAGCAGGGACGGGGCTAGCGGGGGGGCCGATACGCAGTATTTT	CASRDGASGGADTQYF
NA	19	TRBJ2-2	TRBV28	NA	TGTGCCAGCAGTTTTGTTTCAGTCGGGAGTCGGACTAACACCGGGGAGCTGTTTTTT	CASSFVSVGSRTNTGELFF
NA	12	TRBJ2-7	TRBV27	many	TGTGCCAGTGACAGTAGCTCCTACGAGCAGTACTTC	CASDSSSYEQYF
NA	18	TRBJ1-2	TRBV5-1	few	TGCGCCAGCAGCCCTCGTGGGCGTATCAGCGAACCAACCCACGGCTACACCTTC	CASSPRGRISEPTHGYTF
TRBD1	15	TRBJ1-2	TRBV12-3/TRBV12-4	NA	TGTGCCAGCAGTTTAGCGGCAACAGGGGATTTCGGCTACACCTTC	CASSLAATGDFGYTF
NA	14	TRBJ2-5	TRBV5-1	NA	TGCGCCAGCAGCTTTGCAGGAGACCAAGAGACCCAGTACTTC	CASSFAGDQETQYF
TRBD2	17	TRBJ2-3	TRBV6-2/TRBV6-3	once	TGTGCCAGCAGTGACCCGACACTAGCGGGGGTTGGAGATACGCAGTATTTT	CASSDPTLAGVGDTQYF
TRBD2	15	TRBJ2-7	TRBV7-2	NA	TGTGCCAGCACCCTAACTCCGGGACTAGTCTACGAGCAGTACTTC	CASTLTPGLVYEQYF
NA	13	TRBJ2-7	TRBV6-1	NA	TGTGCCAGCAGTGAAGAGGGGGTATACGAGCAGTACTTC	CASSEEGVYEQYF
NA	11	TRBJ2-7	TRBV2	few	TGTGCCAGCAGTCAGACTCTAGAGCAGTACTTC	CASSQTLEQYF
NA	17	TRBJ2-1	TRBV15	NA	TGTGCCACCAGCAGAGAAAAGGTTGGCGGGGGCATAAATGAGCAGTTCTTC	CATSREKVGGGINEQFF
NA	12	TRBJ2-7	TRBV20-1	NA	TGCAGTGCTAGATTTAGGCCCCACGAGCAGTACTTC	CSARFRPHEQYF
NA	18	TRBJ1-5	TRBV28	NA	TGTGCCAGCAGTTTGTCCAGGGGCTACCCCCTTAGCAATCAGCCCCAGCATTTT	CASSLSRGYPLSNQPQHF
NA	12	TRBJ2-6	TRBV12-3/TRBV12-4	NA	TGTGCCACCGAATCTGGGGCCAACGTCCTGACTTTC	CATESGANVLTF
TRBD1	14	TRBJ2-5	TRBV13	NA	TGTGCCAGCAGCCTGAGCACAGGGGGCGCAGAGCAGTACTTC	CASSLSTGGAEQYF
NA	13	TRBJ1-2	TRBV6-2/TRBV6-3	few	TGTGCCAGCAGTCAGCGGACGGACTATGGCTACACCTTC	CASSQRTDYGYTF
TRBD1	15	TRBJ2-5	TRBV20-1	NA	TGCAGTGCTCTCACCATGGAAACAGGGGAAGAGACCCAGTACTTC	CSALTMETGEETQYF
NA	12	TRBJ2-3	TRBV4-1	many	TGCGCCAGCAGCCAAGCGGGAGATACGCAGTATTTT	CASSQAGDTQYF
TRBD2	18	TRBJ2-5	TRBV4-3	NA	TGCGCCAGCAGCCAAGATAGTTCCGGACTAGCGGGGCAAGAGACCCAGTACTTC	CASSQDSSGLAGQETQYF
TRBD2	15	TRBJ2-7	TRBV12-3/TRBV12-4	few	TGTGCCAGCAGCCCCTTCATGGGGGGGTCCTACGAGCAGTACTTC	CASSPFMGGSYEQYF
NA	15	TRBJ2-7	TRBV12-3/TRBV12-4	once	TGTGCCAGCAGTTTACGGATGTTAACTTTCTACGAGCAGTACTTC	CASSLRMLTFYEQYF